This T cell receptor beta chain was profiled in a study of cytomegalovirus exposure and HLA in healthy donors. As for the donors, each was a healthy bone marrow donor. The PCR contained 60 Vbeta and 13 Jbeta primers. Clones were sequenced by immunoSEQ multiplex PCR, and TCRdb holds only the in-frame ones, with some missing. The repertoire holds about 160,000 clones, 65% to 80% seen once, with roughly 2.6% in the top ten. The V end lost 2 bases, the J end lost 4 bases, and 4 bases lay between the germline ends. CDR3 size: 12 residues. Looked up from germline, CDR1 is MNHNS and CDR2 is SASEGT. The sample taken for sequencing was PBMCs. The genes are TRBV6-1 and TRBJ2-3; no reliable D call. This clonotype was sampled from a woman aged 40 to 49 in good health and CMV-seropositive. DNA for the CDR3: TGTGCCAGCAGTGAATTCGCAGATACGCAGTATTTT. Amino acid sequence: CASSEFADTQYF.